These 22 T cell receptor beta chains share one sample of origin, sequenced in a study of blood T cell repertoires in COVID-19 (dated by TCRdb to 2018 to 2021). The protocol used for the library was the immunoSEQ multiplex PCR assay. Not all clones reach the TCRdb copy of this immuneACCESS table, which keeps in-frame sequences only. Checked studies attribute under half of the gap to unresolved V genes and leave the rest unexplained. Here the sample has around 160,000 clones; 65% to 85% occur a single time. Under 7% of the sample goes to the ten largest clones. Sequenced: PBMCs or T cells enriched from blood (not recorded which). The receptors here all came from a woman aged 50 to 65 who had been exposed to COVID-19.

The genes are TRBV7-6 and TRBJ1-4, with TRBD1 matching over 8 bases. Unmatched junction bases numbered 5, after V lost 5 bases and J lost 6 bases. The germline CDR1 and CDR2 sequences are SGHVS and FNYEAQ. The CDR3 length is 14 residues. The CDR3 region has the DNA TGTGCCAGCAGCCTCGGACAGGGAGATGAAAAACTGTTTTTT. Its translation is CASSLGQGDEKLFF.

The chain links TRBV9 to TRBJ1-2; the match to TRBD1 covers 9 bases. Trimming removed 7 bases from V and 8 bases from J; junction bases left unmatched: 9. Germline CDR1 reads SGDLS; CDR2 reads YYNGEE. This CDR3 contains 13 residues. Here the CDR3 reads CASSSGTGRGYTF. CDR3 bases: TGTGCCAGCTCTTCGGGGACAGGGCGAGGCTACACCTTC.

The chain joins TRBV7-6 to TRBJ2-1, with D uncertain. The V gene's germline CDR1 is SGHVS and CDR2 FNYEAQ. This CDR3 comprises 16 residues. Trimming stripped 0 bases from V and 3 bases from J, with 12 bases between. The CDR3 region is CASSLARLGDYNEQFF. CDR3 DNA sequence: TGTGCCAGCAGCTTAGCTCGACTTGGAGACTACAATGAGCAGTTCTTC.

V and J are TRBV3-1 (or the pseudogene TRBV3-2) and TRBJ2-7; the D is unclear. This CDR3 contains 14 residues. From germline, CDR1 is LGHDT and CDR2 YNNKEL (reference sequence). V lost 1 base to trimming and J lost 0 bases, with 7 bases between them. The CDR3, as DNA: TGTGCCAGCAGCCAAGTGTCCAGCTCCTACGAGCAGTACTTC. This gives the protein CASSQVSSSYEQYF.

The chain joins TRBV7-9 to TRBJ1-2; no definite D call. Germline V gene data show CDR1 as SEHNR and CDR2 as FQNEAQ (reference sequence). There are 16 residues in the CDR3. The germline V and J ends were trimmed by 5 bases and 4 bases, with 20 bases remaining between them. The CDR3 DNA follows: TGTGCCAGCAGCCTAACCGAGGGCCAAGATATCTATGGCTACACCTTC. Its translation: CASSLTEGQDIYGYTF.

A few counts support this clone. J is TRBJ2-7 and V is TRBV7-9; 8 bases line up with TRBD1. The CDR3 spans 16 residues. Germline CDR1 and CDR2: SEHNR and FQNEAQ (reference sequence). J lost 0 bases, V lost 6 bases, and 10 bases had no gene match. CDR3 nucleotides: TGTGCCAGCAGTCCTACCCGGGACAGGTCCTCCTACGAGCAGTACTTC. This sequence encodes CASSPTRDRSSYEQYF. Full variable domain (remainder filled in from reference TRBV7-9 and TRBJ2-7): DTGVSQNPRHKITKRGQNVTFRCDPISEHNRLYWYRQTLGQGPEFLTYFQNEAQLEKSRLLSDRFSAERPKGSFSTLEIQRTEQGDSAMYLCASSPTRDRSSYEQYFGPGTRLTVT.

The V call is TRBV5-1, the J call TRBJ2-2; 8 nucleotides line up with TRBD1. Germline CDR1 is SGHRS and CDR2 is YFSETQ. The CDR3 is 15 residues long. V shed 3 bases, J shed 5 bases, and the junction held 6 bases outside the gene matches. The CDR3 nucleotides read TGCGCCAGCAGCTCGACAGGGGTGGAGACCGGGGAGCTGTTTTTT. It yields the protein CASSSTGVETGELFF.

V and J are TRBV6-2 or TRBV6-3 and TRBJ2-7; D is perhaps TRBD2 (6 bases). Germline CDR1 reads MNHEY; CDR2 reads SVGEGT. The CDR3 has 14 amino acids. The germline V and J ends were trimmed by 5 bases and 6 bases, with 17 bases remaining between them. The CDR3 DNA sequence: TGTGCCAGCAGTGTCTGGAGGGGCGGAGGCGAGCAGTACTTC. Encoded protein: CASSVWRGGGEQYF.

The DNA of the CDR3 is TGTGCCAGCAGCTTAGCGGTAGGGGTACCTGGAAACACCATATATTTT. It encodes CASSLAVGVPGNTIYF. The chain has TRBV7-2 and TRBJ1-3, with D possibly being TRBD1 (5 bases). V lost 0 bases, J lost 2 bases, and 11 bases lay in between. Germline values: CDR1 SGHTA, CDR2 FQGNSA. The CDR3 contains 16 residues.

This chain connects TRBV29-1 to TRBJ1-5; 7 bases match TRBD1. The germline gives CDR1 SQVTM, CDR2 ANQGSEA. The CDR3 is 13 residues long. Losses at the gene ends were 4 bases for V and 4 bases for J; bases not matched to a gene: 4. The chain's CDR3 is CSVVQGRNQPQHF. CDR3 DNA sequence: TGCAGCGTTGTACAGGGGAGAAATCAGCCCCAGCATTTT.

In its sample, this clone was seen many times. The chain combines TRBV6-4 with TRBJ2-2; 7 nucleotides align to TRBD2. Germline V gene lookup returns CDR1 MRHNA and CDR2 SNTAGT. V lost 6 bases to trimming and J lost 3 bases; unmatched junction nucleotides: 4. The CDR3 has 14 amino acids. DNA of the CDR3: TGTGCCAGCAGCGTTAGCGGGCACACCGGGGAGCTGTTTTTT. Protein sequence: CASSVSGHTGELFF.

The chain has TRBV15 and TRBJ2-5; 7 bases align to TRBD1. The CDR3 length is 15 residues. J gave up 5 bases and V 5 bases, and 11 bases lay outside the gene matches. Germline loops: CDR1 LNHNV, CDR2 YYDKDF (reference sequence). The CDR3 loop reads CATSGTRQGRETQYF. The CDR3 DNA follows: TGTGCCACCAGCGGCACAAGACAGGGTCGCGAGACCCAGTACTTC.

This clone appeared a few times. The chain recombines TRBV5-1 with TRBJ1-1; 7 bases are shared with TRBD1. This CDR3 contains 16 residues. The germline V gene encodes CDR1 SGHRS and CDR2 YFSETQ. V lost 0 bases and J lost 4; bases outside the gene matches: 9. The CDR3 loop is CASSLGQGGKGTEAFF. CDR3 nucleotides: TGCGCCAGCAGCTTGGGACAGGGTGGAAAGGGCACTGAAGCTTTCTTT.

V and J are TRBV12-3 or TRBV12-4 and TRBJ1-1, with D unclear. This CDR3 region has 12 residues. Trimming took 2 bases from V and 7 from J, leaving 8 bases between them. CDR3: CASSLSEFEAFF. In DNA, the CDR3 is TGTGCCAGCAGTTTAAGTGAGTTTGAAGCTTTCTTT.

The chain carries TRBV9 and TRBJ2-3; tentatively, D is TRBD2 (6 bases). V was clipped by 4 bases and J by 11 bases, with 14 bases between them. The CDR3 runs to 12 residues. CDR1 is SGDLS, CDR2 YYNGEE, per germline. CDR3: CASSTGGREQYF. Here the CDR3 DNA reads TGTGCCAGCAGCACTGGGGGGAGAGAGCAGTATTTT.

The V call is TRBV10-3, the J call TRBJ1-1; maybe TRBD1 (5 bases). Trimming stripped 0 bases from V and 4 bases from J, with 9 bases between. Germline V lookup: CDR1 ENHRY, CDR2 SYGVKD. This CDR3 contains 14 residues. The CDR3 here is CAISESGGATEAFF. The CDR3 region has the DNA TGTGCCATCAGTGAGTCAGGAGGGGCCACTGAAGCTTTCTTT.

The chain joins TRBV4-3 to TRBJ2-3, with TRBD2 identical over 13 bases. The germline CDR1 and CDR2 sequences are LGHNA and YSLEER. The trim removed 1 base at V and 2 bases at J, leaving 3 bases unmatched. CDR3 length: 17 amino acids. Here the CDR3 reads CASSQGGLAGPTDTQYF. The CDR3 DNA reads TGCGCCAGCAGCCAAGGGGGACTAGCGGGACCCACAGATACGCAGTATTTT.

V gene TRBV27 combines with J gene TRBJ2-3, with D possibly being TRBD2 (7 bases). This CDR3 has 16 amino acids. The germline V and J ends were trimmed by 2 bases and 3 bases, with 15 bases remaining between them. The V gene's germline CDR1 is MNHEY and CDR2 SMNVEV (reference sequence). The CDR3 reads CASSLRRGGGTDTQYF. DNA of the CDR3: TGTGCCAGCAGTTTAAGAAGGGGGGGCGGGACAGATACGCAGTATTTT.

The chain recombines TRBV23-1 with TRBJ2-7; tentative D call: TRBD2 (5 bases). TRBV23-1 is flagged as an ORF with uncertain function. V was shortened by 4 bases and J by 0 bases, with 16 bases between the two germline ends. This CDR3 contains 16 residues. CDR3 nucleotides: TGCGCCAGCAGTCTGGGCCGGAGGACCGCCTCCTACGAGCAGTACTTC. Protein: CASSLGRRTASYEQYF.

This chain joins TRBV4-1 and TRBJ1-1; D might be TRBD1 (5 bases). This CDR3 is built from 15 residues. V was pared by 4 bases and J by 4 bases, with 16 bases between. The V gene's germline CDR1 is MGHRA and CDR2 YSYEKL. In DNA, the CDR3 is TGCGCCAGCAGCCCGCGGGACCGGGTGGCCACTGAAGCTTTCTTT. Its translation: CASSPRDRVATEAFF.

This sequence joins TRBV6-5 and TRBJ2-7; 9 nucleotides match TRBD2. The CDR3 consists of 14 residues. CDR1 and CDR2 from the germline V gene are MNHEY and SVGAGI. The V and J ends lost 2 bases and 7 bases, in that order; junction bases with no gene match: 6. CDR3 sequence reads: CASSYRGRASEQYF. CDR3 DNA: TGTGCCAGCAGTTACCGCGGGAGGGCCTCGGAGCAGTACTTC.

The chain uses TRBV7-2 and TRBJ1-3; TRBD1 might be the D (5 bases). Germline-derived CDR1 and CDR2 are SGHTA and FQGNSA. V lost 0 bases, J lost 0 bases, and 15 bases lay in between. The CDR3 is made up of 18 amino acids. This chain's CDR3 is CASSLALKGLGSGNTIYF. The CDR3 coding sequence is TGTGCCAGCAGCTTAGCGCTGAAGGGGCTGGGCTCTGGAAACACCATATATTTT. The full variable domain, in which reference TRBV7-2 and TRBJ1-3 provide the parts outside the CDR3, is GAGVSQSPSNKVTEKGKDVELRCDPISGHTALYWYRQSLGQGLEFLIYFQGNSAPDKSGLPSDRFSAERTGGSVSTLTIQRTQQEDSAVYLCASSLALKGLGSGNTIYFGEGSWLTVV.